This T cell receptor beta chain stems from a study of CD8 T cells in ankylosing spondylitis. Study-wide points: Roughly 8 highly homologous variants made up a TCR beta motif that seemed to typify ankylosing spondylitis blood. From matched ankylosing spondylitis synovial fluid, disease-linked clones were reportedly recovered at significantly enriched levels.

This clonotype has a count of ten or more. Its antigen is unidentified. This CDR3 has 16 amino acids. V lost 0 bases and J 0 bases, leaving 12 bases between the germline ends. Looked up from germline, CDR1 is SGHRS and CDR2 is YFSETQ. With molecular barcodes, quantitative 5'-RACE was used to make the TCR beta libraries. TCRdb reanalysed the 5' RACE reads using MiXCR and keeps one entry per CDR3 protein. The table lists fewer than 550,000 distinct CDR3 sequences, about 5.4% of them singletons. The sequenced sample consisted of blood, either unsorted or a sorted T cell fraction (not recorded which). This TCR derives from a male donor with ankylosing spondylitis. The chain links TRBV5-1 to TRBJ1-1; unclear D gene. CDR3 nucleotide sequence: TGCGCCAGCAGCTTGGCCGTCGGCTCCATGAACACTGAAGCTTTCTTT. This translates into CASSLAVGSMNTEAFF.